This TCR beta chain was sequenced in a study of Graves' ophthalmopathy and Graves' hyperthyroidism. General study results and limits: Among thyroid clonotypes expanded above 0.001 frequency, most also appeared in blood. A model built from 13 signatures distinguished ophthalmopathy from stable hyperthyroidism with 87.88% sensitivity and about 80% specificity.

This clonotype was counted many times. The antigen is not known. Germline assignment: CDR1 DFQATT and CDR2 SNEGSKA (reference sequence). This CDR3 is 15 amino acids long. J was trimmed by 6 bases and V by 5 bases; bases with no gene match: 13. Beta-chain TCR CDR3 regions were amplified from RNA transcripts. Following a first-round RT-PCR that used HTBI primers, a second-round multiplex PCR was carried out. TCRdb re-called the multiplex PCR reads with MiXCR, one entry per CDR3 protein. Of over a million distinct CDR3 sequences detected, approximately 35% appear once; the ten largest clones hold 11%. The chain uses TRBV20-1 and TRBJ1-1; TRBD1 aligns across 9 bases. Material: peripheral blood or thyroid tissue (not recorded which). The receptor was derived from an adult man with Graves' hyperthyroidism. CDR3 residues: CSAAGQGIFVAEAFF. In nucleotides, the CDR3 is TGCAGTGCTGCGGGACAGGGAATCTTTGTTGCTGAAGCTTTCTTT.